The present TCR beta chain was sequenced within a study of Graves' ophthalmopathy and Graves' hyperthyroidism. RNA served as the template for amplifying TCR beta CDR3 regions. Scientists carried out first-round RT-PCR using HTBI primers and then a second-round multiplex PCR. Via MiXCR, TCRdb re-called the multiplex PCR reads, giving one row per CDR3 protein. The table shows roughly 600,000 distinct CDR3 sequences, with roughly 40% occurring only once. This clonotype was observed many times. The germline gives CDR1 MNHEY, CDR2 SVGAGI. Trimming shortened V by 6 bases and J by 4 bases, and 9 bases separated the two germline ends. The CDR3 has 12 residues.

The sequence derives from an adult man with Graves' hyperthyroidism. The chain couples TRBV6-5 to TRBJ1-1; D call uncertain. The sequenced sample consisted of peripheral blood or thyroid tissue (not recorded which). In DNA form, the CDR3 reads TGTGCCAGCAGAGGGTGGGTCACTGAAGCTTTCTTT. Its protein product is CASRGWVTEAFF.